This T cell receptor (beta chain) appears in the sequencing data of a study of Ad26.COV2.S vaccination and SARS-CoV-2 variants. Indicated treatment: 15 to 20 received Ad26.COV2.S at low or high dose, single or two shots; roughly 5 received placebo; per-sample allocation not given. Day 63 after the first injection of vaccine or placebo was the sampling time. The J segment lost 4 bases and the V segment lost 5 bases, leaving 8 bases of the junction unmatched. The CDR3 spans 17 residues. From germline, CDR1 is SGHTA and CDR2 FQGNSA. Sequenced by immunoSEQ multiplex PCR; TCRdb stores in-frame clones only, minus some. This sample yields some 290,000 clones, of which about 86% are seen a single time; less than 2% belongs to the top ten.

The gene calls are TRBV7-2 and TRBJ2-1; 13 bases agree with TRBD2. The receptor's source is a person aged 18 to 65 who received the Ad26.COV2.S COVID-19 vaccine or a placebo. Sequences were derived from peripheral blood, sampled in a trial of Ad26.COV2.S vaccine versus placebo. The CDR3 bases are TGTGCCAGCAGCGCTCGGACTAGCGGGGGATTATACAATGAGCAGTTCTTC. Amino acids: CASSARTSGGLYNEQFF. Drawing the rest from reference TRBV7-2 and TRBJ2-1, the complete variable domain is GAGVSQSPSNKVTEKGKDVELRCDPISGHTALYWYRQSLGQGLEFLIYFQGNSAPDKSGLPSDRFSAERTGGSVSTLTIQRTQQEDSAVYLCASSARTSGGLYNEQFFGPGTRLTVL.